Below, 23 T cell receptor beta chains from the same sample are listed, as sequenced in a study of cytomegalovirus exposure and HLA in healthy donors. It was with 60 Vbeta and 13 Jbeta primers that the PCR ran. The repertoire was sequenced with immunoSEQ multiplex PCR; TCRdb's copy has only in-frame clones and lacks some. The table lists about 100,000 clones, approximately 72% of them singletons. Sequencing was performed on PBMCs. These receptors came from a middle-aged man in good health and CMV-seropositive.

J is TRBJ2-3 and V is TRBV7-2; TRBD2 matches 7 bases. V shed 0 bases and J 5 bases; nucleotides not matched to a gene: 8. The V gene's germline CDR1 is SGHTA and CDR2 FQGNSA. The CDR3 spans 16 residues. The chain's CDR3 is CASSLAPGGGLDTQYF. DNA for the CDR3: TGTGCCAGCAGCTTAGCGCCAGGCGGGGGTCTAGATACGCAGTATTTT.

This chain joins TRBV11-2 and TRBJ2-5, with a tentative D call TRBD1 (5 bases). Trimming left V 0 bases short and J 7 bases short, with 15 bases between. Germline V gene data show CDR1 as SGHAT and CDR2 as FQNNGV. The CDR3 totals 15 residues. The CDR3 is CASSLEVDPGLTQYF. CDR3 bases: TGTGCCAGCAGCTTAGAGGTGGACCCAGGGTTGACCCAGTACTTC.

The rearrangement links TRBV6-1 to TRBJ1-6; TRBD1 agrees at 7 bases. V gave up 4 bases and J gave up 0 bases; unmatched junction bases: 9. The germline V gene has CDR1 MNHNS and CDR2 SASEGT. The CDR3 runs to 18 residues. CDR3 sequence: CASSGDRAPSSYNSPLHF. In nucleotides, the CDR3 is TGTGCCAGCAGTGGCGACAGGGCCCCGAGCTCCTATAATTCACCCCTCCACTTT.

This sequence joins TRBV28 and TRBJ2-5; 11 bases agree with TRBD2. Trimming at V came to 7 bases and at J to 4 bases, leaving 11 bases not matched to a gene. This CDR3 is 16 amino acids long. The germline V gene has CDR1 MDHEN and CDR2 SYDVKM. CDR3 loop: CASNNSGRARAETQYF. CDR3 nucleotides: TGTGCCAGCAACAATAGCGGGAGGGCCAGGGCAGAGACCCAGTACTTC.

The V call is TRBV28, the J call TRBJ1-2; no firm D call. The V and J ends lost 5 bases and 0 bases respectively, with 10 bases between them. Germline lookup yields CDR1 MDHEN and CDR2 SYDVKM. This CDR3 is built from 14 residues. In DNA, the CDR3 is TGTGCCAGCAGTCTCCAGGATACTAACTATGGCTACACCTTC. It is translated as CASSLQDTNYGYTF.

The gene calls are TRBV28 and TRBJ2-1, with D unclear. In germline, CDR1 is MDHEN, CDR2 SYDVKM. The length of the CDR3 is 13 residues. The ends were cut back, 3 bases at V and 7 bases at J, with 10 bases in the middle. The DNA for the CDR3 is TGTGCCAGCAGTTTCGGCTTCGGGAATGAGCAGTTCTTC. As protein: CASSFGFGNEQFF.

This rearrangement joins TRBV5-4 to TRBJ2-1; 12 bases align to TRBD2. The CDR3 extends over 14 amino acids. CDR1 is SGHNT, CDR2 YYREEE, per germline (reference sequence). The V segment lost 4 bases and the J segment 7 bases; nucleotides outside the gene matches: 3. The CDR3 sequence is CASSPGTSGNEQFF. The CDR3 nucleotides read TGTGCCAGCAGCCCGGGGACTAGCGGGAATGAGCAGTTCTTC.

The CDR3 protein is CASSLNPGLGETQYF. CDR3 DNA: TGTGCCAGCAGCCTGAACCCGGGACTAGGGGAGACCCAGTACTTC. The chain combines TRBV9 with TRBJ2-5, with TRBD2 identical over 8 bases. V lost 4 bases to trimming and J lost 5 bases; unmatched junction nucleotides: 10. The CDR3 extends over 15 amino acids. CDR1 and CDR2 from the germline V gene are SGDLS and YYNGEE.

The chain links TRBV5-1 to TRBJ2-2, with D perhaps TRBD1 (6 bases). CDR1 is SGHRS, CDR2 YFSETQ, per germline. V lost 2 bases, J lost 1 base, and 18 bases lay in between. The length of the CDR3 is 18 residues. This chain's CDR3 is CASSFSQGSAWNTGELFF. The CDR3 DNA is TGCGCCAGCAGCTTCTCGCAGGGGTCAGCCTGGAACACCGGGGAGCTGTTTTTT.

The rearrangement uses TRBV5-6 and TRBJ2-5, with 9 bases fitting TRBD1. Trimming at V came to 0 bases and at J to 2 bases, leaving 8 bases not matched to a gene. Germline CDR1 and CDR2: SGHDT and YYEEEE. This CDR3 spans 17 amino acids. The DNA for the CDR3 is TGTGCCAGCAGCTTGGCCCTCCGCGGGACAGGGCAAGAGACCCAGTACTTC. As protein: CASSLALRGTGQETQYF.

This chain joins TRBV5-6 and TRBJ1-5; D may be TRBD1 (6 bases). The V gene lost 2 bases and the J gene lost 7 bases, with 13 bases spanning the gap. Germline CDR1 reads SGHDT; CDR2 reads YYEEEE. The CDR3 contains 14 residues. CDR3 DNA: TGTGCCAGCAGCTTTTACAGGGCACGGCAGCCCCAGCATTTT. Translation: CASSFYRARQPQHF.

The rearrangement joins TRBV5-1 to TRBJ1-6, with 8 bases fitting TRBD1. Germline CDR1 SGHRS, CDR2 YFSETQ. V was clipped by 2 bases and J by 5 bases; unmatched bases: 6. The CDR3 covers 16 residues. This CDR3 reads CASSLSPDRDNSPLHF. DNA for the CDR3: TGCGCCAGCAGCTTATCCCCGGACAGGGATAATTCACCCCTCCACTTT.

This clone was recorded only once. The chain employs TRBV5-4 and TRBJ1-3; possibly TRBD1 for D (6 bases). Germline CDR1 reads SGHNT; CDR2 reads YYREEE (reference sequence). V lost 3 bases to trimming and J lost 0 bases, with 13 bases between them. The CDR3 has 16 residues. The DNA for the CDR3 is TGTGCCAGCAGCTCTGGCCACAGGGCCTCTGGAAACACCATATATTTT. It specifies CASSSGHRASGNTIYF. Filled out from reference TRBV5-4 and TRBJ1-3, the complete variable domain reads ETGVTQSPTHLIKTRGQQVTLRCSSQSGHNTVSWYQQALGQGPQFIFQYYREEENGRGNFPPRFSGLQFPNYSSELNVNALELDDSALYLCASSSGHRASGNTIYFGEGSWLTVV.

The chain combines TRBV7-6 with TRBJ2-5, with D possibly TRBD1 on 6 matching bases. The CDR3 length is 14 residues. V lost 5 bases and J 2 bases, leaving 12 bases between the germline ends. The germline CDR1 and CDR2 sequences are SGHVS and FNYEAQ. CDR3 sequence (DNA): TGTGCCAGCAGCCCAGGGACATTTCAAGAGACCCAGTACTTC. This codes for CASSPGTFQETQYF.

This clone was observed a handful of times. The chain uses TRBV7-6 and TRBJ1-3, with D uncertain. The CDR3 covers 15 residues. V was cut by 2 bases and J by 8 bases, with 16 bases left in between. The germline V gene encodes CDR1 SGHVS and CDR2 FNYEAQ. DNA for the CDR3: TGTGCCAGCAGCTTACTGCTGGGCCCTGTCGACACCATATATTTT. Protein: CASSLLLGPVDTIYF.

The V gene is TRBV6-5, the J gene TRBJ1-6, with D perhaps matching TRBD1 (6 bases). Germline values: CDR1 MNHEY, CDR2 SVGAGI. CDR3 length: 14 amino acids. With 6 bases removed from V and 7 bases from J, the gap between germline ends came to 13 bases. The CDR3, as DNA: TGTGCCAGCAGACCCAGGGGTACGAATTCACCCCTCCACTTT. This encodes CASRPRGTNSPLHF.

The DNA for the CDR3 is TGTGCCAGCAGTTTAGGTGTGAACAACGAGCAGTACTTC. Its translation: CASSLGVNNEQYF. The rearrangement joins TRBV27 to TRBJ2-7; D is uncertain. V was shortened by 2 bases and J by 5 bases, with 10 bases between the two germline ends. CDR3 length: 13 amino acids. Germline V CDR1 and CDR2: MNHEY, SMNVEV (reference sequence).

This sequence joins TRBV5-1 and TRBJ2-3, with D possibly TRBD2 on 5 matching bases. The CDR3 is 15 residues long. Trimming took 1 base from V and 0 from J, leaving 9 bases between them. Germline-derived CDR1 and CDR2 are SGHRS and YFSETQ. In DNA, the CDR3 is TGCGCCAGCAGCTTGAGTGGCGGGAGCACAGATACGCAGTATTTT. This translates into CASSLSGGSTDTQYF.

This clone has just one count. The CDR3 ends on some other residue instead of the conserved phenylalanine or tryptophan, so this is likely a read error. This rearrangement joins TRBV15 to TRBJ2-7, with D perhaps TRBD1 (6 bases). The CDR3 runs to 13 residues. V shed 3 bases and J shed 2 bases, with 8 bases lying between them. The germline gives CDR1 LNHNV, CDR2 YYDKDF (reference sequence). The CDR3: CATSSRDTYEQYL. CDR3 coding DNA: TGTGCCACCAGCAGCCGGGACACCTACGAGCAGTACCTC.

CDR3 sequence: CASSRTSGDSYEQYF. The CDR3 coding sequence is TGTGCCAGTAGCCGGACTAGCGGGGATTCCTACGAGCAGTACTTC. This rearrangement joins TRBV19 to TRBJ2-7; 12 nucleotides agree with TRBD2. The germline V gene encodes CDR1 LNHDA and CDR2 SQIVND (reference sequence). Losses at the gene ends were 6 bases for V and 1 base for J; bases not matched to a gene: 4. The CDR3 length is 15 residues.

The rearrangement uses TRBV6-4 and TRBJ2-3; D perhaps matches TRBD1 (5 bases). The CDR3 runs to 13 residues. Germline assignment: CDR1 MRHNA and CDR2 SNTAGT. V was shortened by 6 bases and J by 1 base, with 8 bases between the two germline ends. The CDR3 bases are TGTGCCAGCAGCCAACAGGGCACAGATACGCAGTATTTT. Residues: CASSQQGTDTQYF.

The rearrangement joins TRBV28 to TRBJ2-3; TRBD1 agrees at 9 bases. This CDR3 is built from 15 residues. Per the germline V gene, CDR1 is MDHEN and CDR2 is SYDVKM. The junction had 8 bases not matched to a gene; V was cut back by 5 bases and J by 5 bases. CDR3 DNA sequence: TGTGCCAGCAGTCCAGGGACAGGGACGGGAGATACGCAGTATTTT. Translating it yields CASSPGTGTGDTQYF.

This clone has just a few counts. V is TRBV19 and J is TRBJ1-2; D is unresolved. CDR1 and CDR2 from the germline V gene are LNHDA and SQIVND (reference sequence). This CDR3 contains 15 residues. Trimming left V 1 base short and J 0 bases short, with 9 bases between. The CDR3 is CASSIGAGTNYGYTF. DNA for the CDR3: TGTGCCAGTAGTATAGGGGCAGGCACTAACTATGGCTACACCTTC.